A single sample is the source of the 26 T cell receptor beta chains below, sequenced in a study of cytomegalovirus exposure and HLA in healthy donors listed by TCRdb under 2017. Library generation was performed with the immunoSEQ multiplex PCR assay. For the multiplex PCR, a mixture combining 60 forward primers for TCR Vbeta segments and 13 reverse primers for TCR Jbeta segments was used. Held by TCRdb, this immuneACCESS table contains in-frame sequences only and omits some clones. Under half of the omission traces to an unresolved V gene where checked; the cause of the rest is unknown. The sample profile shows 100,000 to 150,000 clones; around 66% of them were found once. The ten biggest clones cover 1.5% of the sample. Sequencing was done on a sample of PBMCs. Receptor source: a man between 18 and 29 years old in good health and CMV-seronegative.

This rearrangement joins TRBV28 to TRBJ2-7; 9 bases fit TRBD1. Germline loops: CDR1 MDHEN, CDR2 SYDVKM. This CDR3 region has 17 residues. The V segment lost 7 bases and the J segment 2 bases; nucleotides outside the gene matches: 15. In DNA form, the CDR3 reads TGTGCCAGCACCTTCGGGGAGTGGGGACAGGGTACCTACGAGCAGTACTTC. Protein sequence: CASTFGEWGQGTYEQYF.

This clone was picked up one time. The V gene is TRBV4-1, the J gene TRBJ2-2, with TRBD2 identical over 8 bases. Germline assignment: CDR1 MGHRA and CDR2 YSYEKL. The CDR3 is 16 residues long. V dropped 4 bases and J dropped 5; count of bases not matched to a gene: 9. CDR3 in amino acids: CASSRPKAGATGELFF. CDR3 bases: TGCGCCAGCAGCCGGCCGAAAGCGGGAGCTACCGGGGAGCTGTTTTTT.

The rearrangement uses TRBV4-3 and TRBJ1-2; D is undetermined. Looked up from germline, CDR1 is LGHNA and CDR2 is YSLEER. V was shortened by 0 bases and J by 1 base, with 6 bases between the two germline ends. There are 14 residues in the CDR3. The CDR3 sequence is CASSQEHLNYGYTF. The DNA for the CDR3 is TGCGCCAGCAGCCAAGAACACCTTAACTATGGCTACACCTTC.

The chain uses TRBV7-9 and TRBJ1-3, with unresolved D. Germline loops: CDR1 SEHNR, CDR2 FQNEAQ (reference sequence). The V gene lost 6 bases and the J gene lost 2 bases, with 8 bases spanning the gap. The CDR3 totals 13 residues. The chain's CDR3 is CASSVTAGNTIYF. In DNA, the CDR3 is TGTGCCAGCAGTGTTACAGCTGGAAACACCATATATTTT.

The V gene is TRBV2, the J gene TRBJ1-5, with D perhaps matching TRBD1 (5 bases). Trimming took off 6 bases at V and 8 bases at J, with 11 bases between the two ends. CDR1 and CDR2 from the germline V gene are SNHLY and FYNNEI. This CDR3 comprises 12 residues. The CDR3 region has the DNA TGTGCCAGCAGCGGGGGAAGGGAGCCCCAGCATTTT. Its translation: CASSGGREPQHF.

This chain's CDR3 is CAWIRAGGYEQYF. The DNA for the CDR3 is TGTGCCTGGATACGAGCGGGGGGCTACGAGCAGTACTTC. This chain connects TRBV30 to TRBJ2-7; 9 positions agree with TRBD2. The V gene's germline CDR1 is GTSNPN and CDR2 SVGIG (reference sequence). Losses at the gene ends were 4 bases for V and 3 bases for J; bases not matched to a gene: 4. This CDR3 has 13 amino acids.

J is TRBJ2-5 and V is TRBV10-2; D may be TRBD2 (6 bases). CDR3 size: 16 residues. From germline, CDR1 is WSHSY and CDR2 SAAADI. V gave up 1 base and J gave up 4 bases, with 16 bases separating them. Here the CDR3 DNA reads TGCGCCAGCAGTGAGTTGTGGCAGGGACTTCGAGAGACCCAGTACTTC. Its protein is CASSELWQGLRETQYF.

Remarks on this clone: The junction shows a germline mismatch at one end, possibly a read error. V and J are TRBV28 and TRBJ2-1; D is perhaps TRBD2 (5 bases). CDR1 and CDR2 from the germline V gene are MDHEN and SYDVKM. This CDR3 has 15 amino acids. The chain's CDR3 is CPSRFPSEAYNEQFF. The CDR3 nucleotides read TGTCCCAGCAGATTCCCCTCGGAGGCCTACAATGAGCAGTTCTTC.

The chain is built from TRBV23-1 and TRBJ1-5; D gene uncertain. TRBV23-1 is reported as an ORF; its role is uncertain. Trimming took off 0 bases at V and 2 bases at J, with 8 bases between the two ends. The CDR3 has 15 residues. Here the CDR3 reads CASSQSSGCNQPQHF. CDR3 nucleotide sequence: TGCGCCAGCAGTCAATCATCAGGCTGCAATCAGCCCCAGCATTTT.

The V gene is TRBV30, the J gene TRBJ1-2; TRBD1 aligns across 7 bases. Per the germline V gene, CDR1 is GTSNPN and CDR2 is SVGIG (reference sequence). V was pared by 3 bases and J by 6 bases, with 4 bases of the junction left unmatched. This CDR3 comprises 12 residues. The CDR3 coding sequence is TGTGCCTGGAGGAGGGGGCGTAATGGCTACACCTTC. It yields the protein CAWRRGRNGYTF.

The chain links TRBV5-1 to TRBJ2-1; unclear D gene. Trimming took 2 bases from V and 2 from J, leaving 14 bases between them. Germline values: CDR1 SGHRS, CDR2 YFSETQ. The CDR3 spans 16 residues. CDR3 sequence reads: CASSFQAQGTYNEQFF. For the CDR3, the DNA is TGCGCCAGCAGCTTTCAGGCTCAAGGAACCTACAATGAGCAGTTCTTC.

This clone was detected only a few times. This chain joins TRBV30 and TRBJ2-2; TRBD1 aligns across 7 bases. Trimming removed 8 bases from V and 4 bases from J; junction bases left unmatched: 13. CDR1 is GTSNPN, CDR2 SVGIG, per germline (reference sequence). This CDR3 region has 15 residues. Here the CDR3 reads CAQLPGTVFTGELFF. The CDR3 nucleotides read TGTGCCCAACTCCCCGGGACAGTCTTCACCGGGGAGCTGTTTTTT.

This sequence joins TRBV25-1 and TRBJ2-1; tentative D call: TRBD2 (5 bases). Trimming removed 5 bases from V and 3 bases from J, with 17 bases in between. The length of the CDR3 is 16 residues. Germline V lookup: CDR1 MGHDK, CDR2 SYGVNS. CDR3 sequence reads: CASSTTAGLVYNEQFF. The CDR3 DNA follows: TGTGCCAGCAGTACCACGGCGGGCCTCGTCTACAATGAGCAGTTCTTC.

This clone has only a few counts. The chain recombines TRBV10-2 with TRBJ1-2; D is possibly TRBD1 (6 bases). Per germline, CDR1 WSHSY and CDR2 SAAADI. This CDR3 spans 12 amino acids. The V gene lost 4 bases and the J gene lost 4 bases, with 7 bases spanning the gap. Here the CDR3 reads CASSADSYGYTF. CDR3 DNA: TGCGCCAGCAGTGCGGACAGCTATGGCTACACCTTC.

The CDR3 DNA sequence: TGTGCCAGCAGTAGCTTGGTCGGCCAAGAGACCCAGTACTTC. Protein: CASSSLVGQETQYF. The V call is TRBV7-8, the J call TRBJ2-5, with D unclear. This CDR3 is 14 amino acids long. Germline V gene lookup returns CDR1 SGHVS and CDR2 FQNEAQ. V shed 6 bases and J shed 1 base, with 12 bases lying between them.

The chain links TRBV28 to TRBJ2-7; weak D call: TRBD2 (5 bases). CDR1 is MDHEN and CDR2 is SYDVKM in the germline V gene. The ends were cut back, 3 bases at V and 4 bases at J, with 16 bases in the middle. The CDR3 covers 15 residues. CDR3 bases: TGTGCCAGCAGTTTTGCTAGCCGGGTGAATTACGAGCAGTACTTC. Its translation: CASSFASRVNYEQYF. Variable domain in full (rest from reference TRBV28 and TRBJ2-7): DVKVTQSSRYLVKRTGEKVFLECVQDMDHENMFWYRQDPGLGLRLIYFSYDVKMKEKGDIPEGYSVSREKKERFSLILESASTNQTSMYLCASSFASRVNYEQYFGPGTRLTVT.

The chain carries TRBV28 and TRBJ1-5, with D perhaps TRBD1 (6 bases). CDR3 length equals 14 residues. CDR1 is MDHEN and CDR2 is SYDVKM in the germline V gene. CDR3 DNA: TGTGCGTCGGCAGGGGCGACTACCAATCAGCCCCAGCATTTT. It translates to CASAGATTNQPQHF.

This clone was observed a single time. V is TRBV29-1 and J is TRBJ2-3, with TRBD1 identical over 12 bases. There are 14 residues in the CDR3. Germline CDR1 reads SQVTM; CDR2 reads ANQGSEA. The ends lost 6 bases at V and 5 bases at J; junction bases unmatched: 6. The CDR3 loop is CSVRDRGHKDTQYF. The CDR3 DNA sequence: TGCAGCGTCCGGGACAGGGGGCATAAAGATACGCAGTATTTT.

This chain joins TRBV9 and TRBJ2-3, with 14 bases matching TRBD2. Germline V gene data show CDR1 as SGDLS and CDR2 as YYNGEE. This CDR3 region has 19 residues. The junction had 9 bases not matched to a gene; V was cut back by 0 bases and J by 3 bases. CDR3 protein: CASSVGRGLAGVGTDTQYF. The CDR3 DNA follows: TGTGCCAGCAGCGTAGGCAGGGGACTAGCGGGAGTCGGTACAGATACGCAGTATTTT.

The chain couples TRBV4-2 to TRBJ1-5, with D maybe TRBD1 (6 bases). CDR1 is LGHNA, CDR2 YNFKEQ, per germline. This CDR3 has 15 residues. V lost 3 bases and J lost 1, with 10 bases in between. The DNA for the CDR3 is TGTGCCAGCAGCCAGACACAGGGAAGCAATCAGCCCCAGCATTTT. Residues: CASSQTQGSNQPQHF.

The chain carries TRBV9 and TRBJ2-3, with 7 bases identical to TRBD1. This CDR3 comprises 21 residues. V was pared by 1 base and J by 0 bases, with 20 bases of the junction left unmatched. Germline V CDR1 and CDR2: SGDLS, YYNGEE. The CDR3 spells CASSVPRDSQETRASTDTQYF. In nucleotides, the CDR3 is TGTGCCAGCAGCGTACCTAGGGACAGCCAGGAGACGCGAGCTAGCACAGATACGCAGTATTTT.

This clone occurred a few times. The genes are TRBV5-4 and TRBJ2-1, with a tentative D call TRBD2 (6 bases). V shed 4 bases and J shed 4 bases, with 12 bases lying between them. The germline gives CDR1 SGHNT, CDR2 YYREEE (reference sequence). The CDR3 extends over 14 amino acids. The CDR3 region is CASSPGEVYNEQFF. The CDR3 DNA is TGTGCCAGCAGCCCGGGAGAGGTTTACAATGAGCAGTTCTTC.

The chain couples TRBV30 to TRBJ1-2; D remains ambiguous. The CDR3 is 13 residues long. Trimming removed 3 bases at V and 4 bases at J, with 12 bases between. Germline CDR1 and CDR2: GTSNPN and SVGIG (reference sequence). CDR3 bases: TGTGCCTGGAGAGCCGAGGCGCTCTATGGCTACACCTTC. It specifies CAWRAEALYGYTF.

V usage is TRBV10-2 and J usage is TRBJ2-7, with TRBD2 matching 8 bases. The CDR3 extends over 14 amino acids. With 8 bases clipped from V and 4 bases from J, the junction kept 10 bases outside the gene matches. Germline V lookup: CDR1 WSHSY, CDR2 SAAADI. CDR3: CASSRASGLYEQYF. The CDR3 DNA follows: TGCGCCAGCTCGAGGGCTAGCGGGTTGTACGAGCAGTACTTC.

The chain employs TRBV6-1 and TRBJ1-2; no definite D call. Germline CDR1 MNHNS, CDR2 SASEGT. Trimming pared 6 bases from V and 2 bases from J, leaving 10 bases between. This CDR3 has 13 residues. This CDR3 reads CASSHYWNYGYTF. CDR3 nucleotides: TGTGCCAGCAGCCACTACTGGAACTATGGCTACACCTTC.

The CDR3 region is CASSRLTGYTGELFF. CDR3 bases: TGCGCCAGCAGCCGTTTGACAGGGTACACCGGGGAGCTGTTTTTT. V gene TRBV5-1 combines with J gene TRBJ2-2; TRBD1 aligns across 7 bases. Unmatched junction bases numbered 6, after V lost 4 bases and J lost 3 bases. Germline CDR1 SGHRS, CDR2 YFSETQ. The CDR3 consists of 15 residues.